These 24 T cell receptor beta chains share one sample of origin, sequenced in a study of cytomegalovirus exposure and HLA in healthy donors. Primers: 60 Vbeta forward and 13 Jbeta reverse. Libraries were prepared by immunoSEQ multiplex PCR; TCRdb keeps only in-frame clonotypes and omits some of them. The sample has 95,000 to 150,000 clones, about two thirds seen once. Sequenced input: PBMCs. The receptors originated from a man aged 55 to 70 in good health and CMV-seropositive.

The chain links TRBV5-1 to TRBJ1-3, with D hard to call. The V and J ends lost 4 bases and 9 bases respectively, with 20 bases between them. This CDR3 spans 15 amino acids. CDR1 SGHRS and CDR2 YFSETQ come from the germline V gene. The CDR3 DNA sequence: TGCGCCAGCAGCCTCCCCGCCGGCGGAGGATCCACCATATATTTT. Translation: CASSLPAGGGSTIYF.

CDR3 protein: CASSLDAGADTQYF. For the CDR3, the DNA is TGTGCCAGCAGCTTAGATGCAGGGGCAGATACGCAGTATTTT. This chain links TRBV11-1 with TRBJ2-3; TRBD1 might be the D (6 bases). This CDR3 comprises 14 residues. The V end lost 1 base, the J end lost 4 bases, and 9 bases lay between the germline ends. From germline, CDR1 is SGHAT and CDR2 FQDESV (reference sequence).

This clone has only one observation. Other DNA variants within this sample encode the same CDR3. The genes are TRBV5-6 and TRBJ1-1, with D perhaps TRBD1 (6 bases). This CDR3 region has 14 residues. The V gene's germline CDR1 is SGHDT and CDR2 YYEEEE. V was trimmed by 4 bases and J by 1 base, leaving 11 bases between them. CDR3 coding DNA: TGTGCCAGCAGCCCGACGGGACAGAACACTGAAGCTTTCTTT. It codes for CASSPTGQNTEAFF.

The chain joins TRBV2 to TRBJ2-7; D might be TRBD1 (6 bases). This CDR3 is 14 amino acids long. Per the germline V gene, CDR1 is SNHLY and CDR2 is FYNNEI. V was cut by 5 bases and J by 3 bases, with 14 bases left in between. CDR3 in amino acids: CASSSGTNYYEQYF. CDR3 bases: TGTGCCAGCAGTTCCGGGACAAACTACTACGAGCAGTACTTC.

CDR3 region: CASRDLTGVLAYNSPLHF. The CDR3 DNA sequence: TGCGCCAGCAGAGACCTGACAGGGGTACTAGCCTATAATTCACCCCTCCACTTT. The chain employs TRBV10-2 and TRBJ1-6; 8 bases map to TRBD1. The CDR3 is made up of 18 amino acids. The V gene end was trimmed by 6 bases and the J gene end by 2 bases; junction bases not matched to a gene: 12. The germline gives CDR1 WSHSY, CDR2 SAAADI.

This clone was counted between two and nine times. This CDR3 reads CAIGGGGQETQYF. CDR3 coding DNA: TGTGCCATCGGAGGGGGGGGCCAAGAGACCCAGTACTTC. The chain uses TRBV10-3 and TRBJ2-5; D is possibly TRBD2 (7 bases). The V end lost 8 bases, the J end lost 1 base, and 11 bases lay between the germline ends. The length of the CDR3 is 13 residues. CDR1 ENHRY and CDR2 SYGVKD come from the germline V gene.

Only a few counts were recorded for this clone. This chain links TRBV30 with TRBJ1-6; unclear D gene. Trimming removed 0 bases from V and 8 bases from J, with 11 bases in between. This CDR3 is built from 14 residues. Germline CDR1 is GTSNPN and CDR2 is SVGIG (reference sequence). CDR3 region: CAWSVEKADSPLHF. The CDR3 region has the DNA TGTGCCTGGAGTGTAGAAAAGGCGGATTCACCCCTCCACTTT.

The sample holds one count of this clone. This sequence joins TRBV6-1 and TRBJ1-2; 8 positions match TRBD1. The ends lost 8 bases at V and 5 bases at J; junction bases unmatched: 10. This CDR3 contains 14 residues. Germline V lookup: CDR1 MNHNS, CDR2 SASEGT. The CDR3 protein is CASGRQGPLYGYTF. CDR3 sequence (DNA): TGTGCCAGCGGTAGACAGGGGCCTCTATATGGCTACACCTTC.

V gene TRBV6-6 combines with J gene TRBJ2-3; D unclear. Germline values: CDR1 MNHNY, CDR2 SVGAGI (reference sequence). V was cut by 2 bases and J by 1 base, with 7 bases left in between. This CDR3 has 14 residues. The CDR3 region has the DNA TGTGCCAGCAGTTACCCTGGAGGCACAGATACGCAGTATTTT. Translation: CASSYPGGTDTQYF.

The chain combines TRBV7-3 with TRBJ1-2; 7 bases line up with TRBD1. Trimming cost V 5 bases and J 2 bases; bases outside gene matches: 5. The CDR3 is made up of 14 amino acids. The germline V gene has CDR1 SGHTA and CDR2 FQGTGA. Here the CDR3 DNA reads TGTGCCAGCAGCGCAACAGGGGCAAACTATGGCTACACCTTC. Translation gives CASSATGANYGYTF. Based on the CDR3 plus reference TRBV7-3 and TRBJ1-2, the full variable domain is GAGVSQTPSNKVTEKGKYVELRCDPISGHTALYWYRQSLGQGPEFLIYFQGTGAADDSGLPNDRFFAVRPEGSVSTLKIQRTERGDSAVYLCASSATGANYGYTFGSGTRLTVV.

The V and J genes are TRBV27 and TRBJ1-1; 10 nucleotides agree with TRBD1. The CDR3 has 14 amino acids. The germline V gene has CDR1 MNHEY and CDR2 SMNVEV (reference sequence). Trimming cost V 5 bases and J 4 bases; bases outside gene matches: 4. The CDR3 DNA reads TGTGCCAGCAGTCTGACAGGGGGCGTCACTGAAGCTTTCTTT. It is translated as CASSLTGGVTEAFF.

This sequence joins TRBV28 and TRBJ1-6; TRBD1 agrees at 9 bases. The germline V gene has CDR1 MDHEN and CDR2 SYDVKM. The J segment lost 8 bases and the V segment lost 4 bases, leaving 6 bases of the junction unmatched. The CDR3 spans 15 residues. The CDR3 loop is CASSSPGQGDSPLHF. The CDR3 bases are TGTGCCAGCAGTTCACCGGGACAGGGTGATTCACCCCTCCACTTT.

The gene calls are TRBV19 and TRBJ1-2; 8 bases are shared with TRBD1. There are 13 residues in the CDR3. Germline values: CDR1 LNHDA, CDR2 SQIVND (reference sequence). Trimming cost V 3 bases and J 4 bases; bases outside gene matches: 1. The CDR3 here is CASSIGQGYGYTF. For the CDR3, the DNA is TGTGCCAGTAGTATCGGACAGGGCTATGGCTACACCTTC.

The chain uses TRBV29-1 and TRBJ2-7; D may be TRBD1 (6 bases). V lost 4 bases to trimming and J lost 1 base, with 14 bases between them. This CDR3 comprises 14 residues. CDR1 and CDR2 from the germline V gene are SQVTM and ANQGSEA. CDR3 coding DNA: TGCAGCGTTGCCAGCCAGGGGAGTTCCTACGAGCAGTACTTC. Residues: CSVASQGSSYEQYF.

The rearrangement joins TRBV27 to TRBJ2-1; TRBD1 agrees at 8 bases. J lost 4 bases, V lost 3 bases, and 2 bases had no gene match. Germline CDR1 reads MNHEY; CDR2 reads SMNVEV (reference sequence). This CDR3 has 14 residues. The CDR3 bases are TGTGCCAGCAGTTTCGGGACAGGTTACAATGAGCAGTTCTTC. It encodes CASSFGTGYNEQFF.

The chain employs TRBV6-5 and TRBJ2-7, with 9 bases fitting TRBD1. Germline V gene sequence: CDR1 MNHEY, CDR2 SVGAGI. There are 13 residues in the CDR3. The V segment lost 9 bases and the J segment 3 bases; nucleotides outside the gene matches: 6. The CDR3 region is CASSGTGFYEQYF. CDR3 DNA sequence: TGTGCCAGTTCCGGGACAGGGTTCTACGAGCAGTACTTC.

The rearrangement joins TRBV2 to TRBJ1-1; perhaps TRBD1 as D (5 bases). Trimming removed 11 bases at V and 5 bases at J, with 9 bases between. The CDR3 is 10 residues long. CDR1 and CDR2 (germline): SNHLY, FYNNEI. The CDR3 bases are TGTGCCCTCAAGGGGACTGAAGCTTTCTTT. Protein: CALKGTEAFF.

This chain joins TRBV2 and TRBJ1-6; D is uncertain. Between the trimmed V and J ends, which lost 8 bases and 3 bases, there was a span of 8 bases. The CDR3 is 13 amino acids. Looked up from germline, CDR1 is SNHLY and CDR2 is FYNNEI. The CDR3, as DNA: TGTGCCAGCGGCCGCGGCTATAATTCACCCCTCCACTTT. Its translation is CASGRGYNSPLHF.

As for this clone: Relative to the germline gene, one junction end is altered; a read error may explain this. The J gene is TRBJ1-5, the V gene TRBV9; D is uncertain. The CDR3 has 13 amino acids. CDR1 SGDLS and CDR2 YYNGEE come from the germline V gene. CDR3: CASSRSWDQPQHF. CDR3 sequence (DNA): TGTGCTAGCAGCCGTAGCTGGGATCAGCCCCAGCATTTT.

The gene calls are TRBV18 and TRBJ2-7; tentatively, D is TRBD2 (5 bases). CDR3 length: 16 residues. V lost 8 bases and J lost 4, with 24 bases in between. Germline CDR1 KGHSH, CDR2 LQKENI. The CDR3 DNA is TGTGCCAGCAGTTCCGGAATGGCGAGGGATGGGTACGAGCAGTACTTC. Translated, it gives CASSSGMARDGYEQYF.

This chain connects TRBV6-6 to TRBJ2-4; 7 bases map to TRBD2. This CDR3 spans 15 amino acids. Germline V lookup: CDR1 MNHNY, CDR2 SVGAGI (reference sequence). V lost 8 bases, J lost 6 bases, and 13 bases stayed unmatched. This chain's CDR3 is CASHSNSSGANIQYF. As DNA, the CDR3 is TGTGCCAGCCACTCCAACTCTAGCGGTGCAAACATTCAGTACTTC.

The rearrangement links TRBV4-1 to TRBJ1-5; no firm D call. Deletions cut 2 bases from V and 0 bases from J, with 8 bases between. Germline CDR1 MGHRA, CDR2 YSYEKL. The CDR3 covers 15 residues. The CDR3 nucleotides read TGCGCCAGCAGCCAACCGGGGAATAGCAATCAGCCCCAGCATTTT. It codes for CASSQPGNSNQPQHF.

The J gene is TRBJ2-2, the V gene TRBV30; maybe TRBD1 (5 bases). With 1 base removed from V and 0 bases from J, the gap between germline ends came to 6 bases. The germline V gene encodes CDR1 GTSNPN and CDR2 SVGIG (reference sequence). This CDR3 region has 14 residues. The CDR3 spells CAWSAGTNTGELFF. CDR3 in DNA: TGTGCCTGGAGTGCAGGGACGAACACCGGGGAGCTGTTTTTT.

This chain uses TRBV7-8 with TRBJ2-7, with D maybe TRBD2 (6 bases). The V end lost 1 base, the J end lost 2 bases, and 12 bases lay between the germline ends. This CDR3 spans 15 amino acids. Germline V gene data show CDR1 as SGHVS and CDR2 as FQNEAQ. The DNA for the CDR3 is TGTGCCAGCAGCTTAGATTGGGGGGACCCCTACGAGCAGTACTTC. This gives the protein CASSLDWGDPYEQYF.